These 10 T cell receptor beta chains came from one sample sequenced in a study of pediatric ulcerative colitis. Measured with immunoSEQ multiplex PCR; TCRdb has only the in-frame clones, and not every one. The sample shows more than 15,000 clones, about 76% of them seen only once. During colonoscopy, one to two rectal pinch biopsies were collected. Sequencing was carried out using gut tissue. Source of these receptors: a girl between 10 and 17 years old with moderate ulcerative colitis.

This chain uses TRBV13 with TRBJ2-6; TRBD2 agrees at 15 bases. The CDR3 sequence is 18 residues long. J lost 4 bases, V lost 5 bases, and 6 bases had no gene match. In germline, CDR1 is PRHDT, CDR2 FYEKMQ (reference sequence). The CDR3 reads CASSGGTSGRSGANVLTF. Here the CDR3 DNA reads TGTGCCAGCAGCGGGGGGACTAGCGGGAGGTCAGGGGCCAACGTCCTGACTTTC.

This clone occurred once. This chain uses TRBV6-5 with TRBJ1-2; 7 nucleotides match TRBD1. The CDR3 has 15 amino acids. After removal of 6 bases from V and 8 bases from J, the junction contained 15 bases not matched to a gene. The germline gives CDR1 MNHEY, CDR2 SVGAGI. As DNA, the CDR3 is TGTGCCAGCAGAACCCCCCTACAGGGGTCTAAAGGCTACACCTTC. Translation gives CASRTPLQGSKGYTF.

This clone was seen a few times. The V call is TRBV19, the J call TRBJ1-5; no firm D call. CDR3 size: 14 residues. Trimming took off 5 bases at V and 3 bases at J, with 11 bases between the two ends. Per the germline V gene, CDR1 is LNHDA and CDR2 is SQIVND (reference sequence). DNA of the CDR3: TGTGCCAGTAGTCTAAGACACACCAATCAGCCCCAGCATTTT. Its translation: CASSLRHTNQPQHF.

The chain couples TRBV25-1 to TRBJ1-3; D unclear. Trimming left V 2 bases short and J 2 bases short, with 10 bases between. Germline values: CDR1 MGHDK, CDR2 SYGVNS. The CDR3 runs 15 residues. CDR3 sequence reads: CASSEKKRAGNTIYF. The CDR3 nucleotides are TGTGCCAGCAGTGAAAAAAAAAGGGCTGGAAACACCATATATTTT.

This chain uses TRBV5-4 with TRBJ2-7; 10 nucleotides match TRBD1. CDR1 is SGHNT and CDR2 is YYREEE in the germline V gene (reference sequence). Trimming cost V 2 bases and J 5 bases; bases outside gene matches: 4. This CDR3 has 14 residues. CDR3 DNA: TGTGCCAGCAGCTTACCGGGACAGGGGCACGAGCAGTACTTC. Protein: CASSLPGQGHEQYF.

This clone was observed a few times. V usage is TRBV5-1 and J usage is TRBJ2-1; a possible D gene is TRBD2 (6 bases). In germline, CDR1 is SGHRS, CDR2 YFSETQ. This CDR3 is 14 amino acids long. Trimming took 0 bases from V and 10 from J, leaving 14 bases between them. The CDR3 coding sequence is TGCGCCAGCAGCTTGGTGCCCGGGAGAGGCGAGCAGTTCTTC. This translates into CASSLVPGRGEQFF.

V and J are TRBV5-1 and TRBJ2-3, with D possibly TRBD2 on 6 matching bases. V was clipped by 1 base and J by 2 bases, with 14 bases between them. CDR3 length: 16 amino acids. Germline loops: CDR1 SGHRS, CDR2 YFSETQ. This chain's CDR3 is CASSLLYRGNTDTQYF. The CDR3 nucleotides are TGCGCCAGCAGCTTGCTTTACCGGGGGAACACAGATACGCAGTATTTT.

The CDR3 DNA reads as TGTGCCAGCAGCTACGGAGGTTCCTACGAGCAGTACTTC. Amino acids: CASSYGGSYEQYF. The chain joins TRBV5-6 to TRBJ2-7; maybe TRBD2 (5 bases). This CDR3 has 13 amino acids. Trimming removed 3 bases at V and 1 base at J, with 8 bases between. Looked up from germline, CDR1 is SGHDT and CDR2 is YYEEEE.

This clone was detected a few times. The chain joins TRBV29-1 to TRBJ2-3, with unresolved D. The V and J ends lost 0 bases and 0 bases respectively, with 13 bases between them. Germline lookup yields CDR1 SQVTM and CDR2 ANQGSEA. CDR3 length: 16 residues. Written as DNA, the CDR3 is TGCAGCGTTGAAGATCGGTATGTGACTAGCACAGATACGCAGTATTTT. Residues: CSVEDRYVTSTDTQYF.

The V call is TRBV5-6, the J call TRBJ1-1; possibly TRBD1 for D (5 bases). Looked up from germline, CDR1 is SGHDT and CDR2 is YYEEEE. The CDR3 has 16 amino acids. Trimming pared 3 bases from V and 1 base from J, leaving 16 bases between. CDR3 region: CASSSVEGRRNTEAFF. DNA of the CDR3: TGTGCCAGCAGCTCGGTAGAGGGACGGAGGAACACTGAAGCTTTCTTT.